This T cell receptor (beta chain) is from a study of cytomegalovirus exposure and HLA in healthy donors. With 1 base clipped from V and 2 bases from J, the junction kept 3 bases outside the gene matches. Germline values: CDR1 LNHNV, CDR2 YYDKDF (reference sequence). The CDR3 length is 16 residues. PCR amplification relied on 60 Vbeta primers (plus 13 Jbeta primers). Assay used: immunoSEQ multiplex PCR; TCRdb lists only in-frame clones, some missing. Here the sample spans some 160,000 clones, around four fifths being singletons. The chain joins TRBV15 to TRBJ1-4; 8 bases match TRBD1. The origin of this receptor is a male donor in good health and CMV-seronegative. What was sequenced was PBMCs. The CDR3: CATSRGDRFTNEKLFF. The DNA for the CDR3 is TGTGCCACCAGCAGAGGGGACAGGTTCACTAATGAAAAACTGTTTTTT.